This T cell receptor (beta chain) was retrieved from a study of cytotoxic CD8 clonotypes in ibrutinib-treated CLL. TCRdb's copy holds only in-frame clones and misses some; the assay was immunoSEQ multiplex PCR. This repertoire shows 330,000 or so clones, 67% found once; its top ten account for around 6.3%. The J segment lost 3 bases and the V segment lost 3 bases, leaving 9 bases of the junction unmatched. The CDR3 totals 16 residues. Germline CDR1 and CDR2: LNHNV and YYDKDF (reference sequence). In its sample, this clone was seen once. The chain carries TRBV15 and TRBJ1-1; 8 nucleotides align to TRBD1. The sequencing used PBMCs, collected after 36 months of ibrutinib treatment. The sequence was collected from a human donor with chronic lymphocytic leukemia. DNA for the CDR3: TGTGCCACCAGCAGGACGACAGGGGATTCGGACACTGAAGCTTTCTTT. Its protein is CATSRTTGDSDTEAFF.